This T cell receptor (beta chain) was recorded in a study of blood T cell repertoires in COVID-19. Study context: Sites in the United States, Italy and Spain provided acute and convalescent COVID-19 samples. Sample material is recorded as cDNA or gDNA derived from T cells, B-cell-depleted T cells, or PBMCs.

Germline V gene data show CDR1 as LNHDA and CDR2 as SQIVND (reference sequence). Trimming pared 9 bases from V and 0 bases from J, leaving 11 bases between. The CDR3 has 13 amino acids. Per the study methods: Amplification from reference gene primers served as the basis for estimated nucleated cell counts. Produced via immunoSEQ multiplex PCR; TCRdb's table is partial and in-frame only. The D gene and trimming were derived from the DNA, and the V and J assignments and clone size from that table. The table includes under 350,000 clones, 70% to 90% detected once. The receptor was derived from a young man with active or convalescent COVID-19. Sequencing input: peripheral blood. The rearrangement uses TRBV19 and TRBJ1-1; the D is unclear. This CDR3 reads CASLNPVNTEAFF. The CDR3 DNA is TGTGCCAGCTTAAATCCGGTGAACACTGAAGCTTTCTTT.